This TCR beta chain was obtained from a study of OX40 agonist ivuxolimab in advanced cancers. This clone was seen a handful of times. This sample includes further DNA sequences coding for the same CDR3. Per the germline V gene, CDR1 is SEHNR and CDR2 is FQNEAQ (reference sequence). The CDR3 length is 12 residues. Trimming took 5 bases from V and 4 from J, leaving 8 bases between them. Sequenced by immunoSEQ multiplex PCR; TCRdb stores in-frame clones only, minus some. In the table there are about 8,300 clones, around 75% of which are singletons. This sequence was found in an adult with an advanced solid tumor such as melanoma, head and neck, liver or kidney cancer. Sequenced here: CD4+ or CD8+ T cells sorted from blood, sampled in a trial of the OX40 agonist ivuxolimab. V is TRBV7-9 and J is TRBJ1-2; tentative D call: TRBD1 (5 bases). The CDR3 DNA sequence: TGTGCCAGCAGCCTTGACAGCTATGGCTACACCTTC. Translation: CASSLDSYGYTF.